The T cell receptor beta chain under discussion was sequenced for a study of T cells expressing NK-cell markers. This CDR3 region has 14 residues. The germline gives CDR1 DFQATT, CDR2 SNEGSKA (reference sequence). The authors generated TCR beta cDNA through 5'RACE template switching with UMIs. TCRdb reworked the 5' RACE reads into one entry per CDR3 protein, no DNA. The specimen's table records roughly 390,000 distinct CDR3 sequences. Material for sequencing was blood T cells: a sorted CD56 or NKG2C T cell subset, CD4+ or CD8+ T cells, or bulk PBMC T cells (not recorded which). This sequence joins TRBV20-1 and TRBJ2-7; TCRdb picks TRBD1, but there is no DNA to check that call. The TCR sequence derives from a man aged 18-69 years in good health. The CDR3 is CSARDHRGFYEQYF.